The rows below give T cell receptor beta chains drawn from one sample of a study of beta chain features in type 1 diabetes. Sequenced by immunoSEQ multiplex PCR; TCRdb stores in-frame clones only, minus some. This table has around 340,000 clones, around 9% appearing once. The material sequenced was central memory CD4+ T cells from blood. The source of these receptors is a man aged 25-40 years with type 1 diabetes. Both conserved end residues are part of each CDR3. Fields, in order: D gene, V gene, J gene, clone size, CDR3 DNA, CDR3 protein. A D gene is named only where the DNA matches it firmly. Only part of the rows carry a size: once, few, many, or a class if the clone is expanded.

d_call: -; v_call: TRBV6-5; j_call: TRBJ1-5; clone_size: -; cdr3_nt: TGTGCCACCAGGGACCCCAATCAGCCCCAGCATTTT; cdr3_aa: CATRDPNQPQHF
d_call: -; v_call: TRBV18; j_call: TRBJ2-5; clone_size: many; cdr3_nt: TGTGCCAGCTCACCATCCGATCGGGAGACCCAGTACTTC; cdr3_aa: CASSPSDRETQYF
d_call: -; v_call: TRBV30; j_call: TRBJ2-5; clone_size: few; cdr3_nt: TGTGCCTGGAGTGTCGGGGAAGAGACCCAGTACTTC; cdr3_aa: CAWSVGEETQYF
d_call: TRBD1; v_call: TRBV6-1; j_call: TRBJ1-6; clone_size: few; cdr3_nt: TGTGCCAGCAGTAGCCAAAGGACAGGGGAATCACCCCTCCACTTT; cdr3_aa: CASSSQRTGESPLHF
d_call: -; v_call: TRBV5-1; j_call: TRBJ1-5; clone_size: -; cdr3_nt: TGCGCCAGCAGCTTGGATGTCAATCAGCCCCAGCATTTT; cdr3_aa: CASSLDVNQPQHF
d_call: -; v_call: TRBV19; j_call: TRBJ2-2; clone_size: few; cdr3_nt: TGTGCCAGCAAATTGGACTACGCCGGGGAGCTGTTTTTT; cdr3_aa: CASKLDYAGELFF
d_call: -; v_call: TRBV19; j_call: TRBJ2-1; clone_size: -; cdr3_nt: TGTGCCAGTAGTATAGACGGCAGGGGGGAGATCAATGAGCAGTTCTTC; cdr3_aa: CASSIDGRGEINEQFF
d_call: -; v_call: TRBV6-5; j_call: TRBJ2-7; clone_size: -; cdr3_nt: TGTGCCAGCAGACGCGAGGGAATAGGCAACGAGCAGTACTTC; cdr3_aa: CASRREGIGNEQYF
d_call: -; v_call: TRBV12-5; j_call: TRBJ2-3; clone_size: few; cdr3_nt: TGTGCTAGTGGCCCGACAGATACGCAGTATTTT; cdr3_aa: CASGPTDTQYF
d_call: TRBD1; v_call: TRBV7-9; j_call: TRBJ2-3; clone_size: few; cdr3_nt: TGTGCCAGCAGGAGCATGCAATTGGACAGGGCGATTGGTACGCAGTATTTT; cdr3_aa: CASRSMQLDRAIGTQYF
d_call: TRBD1; v_call: TRBV7-9; j_call: TRBJ1-1; clone_size: few; cdr3_nt: TGTGCCAGCAGCGCACTGGGGACAGGGGAGAACACTGAAGCTTTCTTT; cdr3_aa: CASSALGTGENTEAFF
d_call: -; v_call: TRBV12-5; j_call: TRBJ2-2; clone_size: -; cdr3_nt: TGTGCTAGTGGTTTGGCTTCGGGGCAGGGCTACACCGGGGAGCTGTTTTTT; cdr3_aa: CASGLASGQGYTGELFF
d_call: -; v_call: TRBV19; j_call: TRBJ2-2; clone_size: few; cdr3_nt: TGTGCCAGTACCCTCCGGGGGGAGCTGTTTTTT; cdr3_aa: CASTLRGELFF
d_call: TRBD2; v_call: TRBV18; j_call: TRBJ2-7; clone_size: -; cdr3_nt: TGTGCCAGCTCACCATCTAGCGGGGGATCCGAGCAGTACTTC; cdr3_aa: CASSPSSGGSEQYF
d_call: -; v_call: TRBV11-2; j_call: TRBJ2-7; clone_size: few; cdr3_nt: TGTGCCAGCAGCCTCCAGGCCGACTCCTACGAGCAGTACTTC; cdr3_aa: CASSLQADSYEQYF
d_call: -; v_call: TRBV10-3; j_call: TRBJ1-5; clone_size: few; cdr3_nt: TGTGCCATCAGTGATGGTAGGACAAGCAATCAGCCCCAGCATTTT; cdr3_aa: CAISDGRTSNQPQHF
d_call: -; v_call: TRBV18; j_call: TRBJ2-7; clone_size: -; cdr3_nt: TGTGCCAGCTCACACAGGGAGTCGGCCTACGAGCAGTACTTC; cdr3_aa: CASSHRESAYEQYF
d_call: -; v_call: TRBV7-2; j_call: TRBJ2-3; clone_size: few; cdr3_nt: TGTGCCAGCGGTTCTGAGGGGTATACGCAGTATTTT; cdr3_aa: CASGSEGYTQYF